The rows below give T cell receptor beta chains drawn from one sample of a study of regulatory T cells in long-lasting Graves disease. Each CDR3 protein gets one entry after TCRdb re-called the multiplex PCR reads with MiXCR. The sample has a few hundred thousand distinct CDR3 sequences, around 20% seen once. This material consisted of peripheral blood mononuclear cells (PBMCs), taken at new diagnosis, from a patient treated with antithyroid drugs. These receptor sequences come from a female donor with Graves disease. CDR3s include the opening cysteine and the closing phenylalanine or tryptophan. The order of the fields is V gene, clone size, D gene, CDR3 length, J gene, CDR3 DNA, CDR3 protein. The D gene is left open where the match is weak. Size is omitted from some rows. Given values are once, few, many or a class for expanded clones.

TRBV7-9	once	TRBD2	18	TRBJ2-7	TGTGCCAGCAGCTTAATTGCTAGCGGGTCACTTAGGGAATACGAGCAGTACTTC	CASSLIASGSLREYEQYF
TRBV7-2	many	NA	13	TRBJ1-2	TGTGCCAGCAGCTTAATGGTTGGGGATGGCTACACCTTC	CASSLMVGDGYTF
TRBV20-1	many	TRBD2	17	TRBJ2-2	TGCAGTGCTAGAGATTATGGTGCGGGGGGGCGGACCGGGGAGCTGTTTTTT	CSARDYGAGGRTGELFF
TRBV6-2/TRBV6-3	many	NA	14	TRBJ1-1	TGTGCCAGCAGTTACTCAGAAGCGAACACTGAAGCTTTCTTT	CASSYSEANTEAFF
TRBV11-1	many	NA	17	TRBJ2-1	TGTGCCAGCAGCTTTTTGGTTACGGCAGGGGCTTACAATGAGCAGTTCTTC	CASSFLVTAGAYNEQFF
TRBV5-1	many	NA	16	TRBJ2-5	TGCGCCAGCAGCTTGGTCGGACGGGGGCCCCAAGAGACCCAGTACTTC	CASSLVGRGPQETQYF
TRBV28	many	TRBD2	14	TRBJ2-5	TGTGCCAGCAGTTTCGGGGGGGCCTTGGAGACCCAGTACTTC	CASSFGGALETQYF
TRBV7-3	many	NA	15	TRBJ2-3	TGTGCCAGCAACCAAAATGGGCTCGGGACAGATACGCAGTATTTT	CASNQNGLGTDTQYF
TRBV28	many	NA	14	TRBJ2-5	TGTGCCAGCATTCCACAGGGAAACCAAGAGACCCAGTACTTC	CASIPQGNQETQYF
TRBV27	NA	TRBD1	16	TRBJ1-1	TGTGCCAGCAGTGCGCTCCCCGGGACAGTTAACACTGAAGCTTTCTTT	CASSALPGTVNTEAFF
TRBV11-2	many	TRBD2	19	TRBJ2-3	TGTGCCAGCAGCTCCCGGGGGGGAGCGGTCCTCCCCCACACAGATACGCAGTATTTT	CASSSRGGAVLPHTDTQYF
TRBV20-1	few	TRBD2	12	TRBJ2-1	TGCAGTGCTAGAGAGGGGGCGGCGGGGGGGATCTTC	CSAREGAAGGIF
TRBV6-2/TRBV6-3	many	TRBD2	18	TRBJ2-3	TGTGCCAGCAGTTACAGGAGCGGGGGGGCAAGGGTACAGGATACGCAGTATTTT	CASSYRSGGARVQDTQYF
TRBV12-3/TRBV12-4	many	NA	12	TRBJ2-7	TGTGCCAGCAGTCGTTCAGACTCAAAGCAGTACTTC	CASSRSDSKQYF
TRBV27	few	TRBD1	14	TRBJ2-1	TGTGCCAGTAAGGGACAGAGCTCCTACAATGAGCAGTTCTTC	CASKGQSSYNEQFF
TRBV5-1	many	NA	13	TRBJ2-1	TGCGCCAGCAGCTTGTCTAGATACAATGAGCAGTTCTTC	CASSLSRYNEQFF
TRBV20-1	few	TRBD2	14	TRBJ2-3	TGCAGTGCTAGTGAAGGCGGGAGAGGAGATACGCAGTATTTT	CSASEGGRGDTQYF
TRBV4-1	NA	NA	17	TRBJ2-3	TGCGCCAGCAGCCAAGAGGCGGAGGGCGGTTCTACAGATACGCAGTATTTT	CASSQEAEGGSTDTQYF
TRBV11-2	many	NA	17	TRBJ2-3	TGTGCCAGCAGCTTAAGTCTAAGGGGGGCTAGCACAGATACGCAGTATTTT	CASSLSLRGASTDTQYF
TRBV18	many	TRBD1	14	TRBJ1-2	TGTGCCAGCAGCCCCGGGACAGGGGATTATGGCTACACCTTC	CASSPGTGDYGYTF
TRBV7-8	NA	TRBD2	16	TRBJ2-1	TGTGCCAGCAGCTTAGGGACTAGCGGGGGGTCGGGTGAGCAGTTCTTC	CASSLGTSGGSGEQFF
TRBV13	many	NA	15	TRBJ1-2	TGTGCCAGCAGCCCACCCTACAGGGAGGGCTATGGCTACACCTTC	CASSPPYREGYGYTF
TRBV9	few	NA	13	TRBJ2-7	TGTGCCAGCAGCGTAGAGGGGGGCTGGGAGCAGTACTTC	CASSVEGGWEQYF
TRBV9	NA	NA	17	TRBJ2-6	TGTGCCAGCAGCGTTTGGGACCCACAGACTGGGGCCAACGTCCTGACTTTC	CASSVWDPQTGANVLTF
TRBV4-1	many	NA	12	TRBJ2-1	TGCGCCAGCAGCCAAGATACCAATGAGCAGTTCTTC	CASSQDTNEQFF
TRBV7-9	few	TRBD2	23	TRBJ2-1	TGTGCCAGCAGCTCAGAGTGGGACGGACTAGCGGGAGGGCTACAGGGCCTCTACAATGAGCAGTTCTTC	CASSSEWDGLAGGLQGLYNEQFF
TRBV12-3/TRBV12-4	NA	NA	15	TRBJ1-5	TGTGCCAGCACCTTGGGGGGGGGCAACAGGCAGCCCCAGCATTTT	CASTLGGGNRQPQHF
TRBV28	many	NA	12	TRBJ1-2	TGTGCCAGCGGGCAGTACTCGAATGGCTACACCTTC	CASGQYSNGYTF
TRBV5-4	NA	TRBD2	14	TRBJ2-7	TGTGCCAGCAAGCTAGCGGGAGGGCGGAACGAGCAGTACTTC	CASKLAGGRNEQYF
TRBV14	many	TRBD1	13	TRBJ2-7	TGTGCCAGCAGGAAAGGACAGGGAGGAGGGCAGTACTTC	CASRKGQGGGQYF
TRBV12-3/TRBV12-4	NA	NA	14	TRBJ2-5	TGTGCCAGCAAATCCCGGAGGCGGCAAGAGACCCAGTACTTC	CASKSRRRQETQYF
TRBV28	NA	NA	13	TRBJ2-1	TGTGTCAGCAGTGTAACAGGGAAGGACGAGCAGTTCTTC	CVSSVTGKDEQFF
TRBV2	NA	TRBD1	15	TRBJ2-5	TGTGCCAGCAGTGACACAGGGGGCGGTTTTGAGACCCAGTACTTC	CASSDTGGGFETQYF
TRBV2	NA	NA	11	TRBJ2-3	TGTGCCAGCAGTAGCGTATATACGCAGTATTTT	CASSSVYTQYF
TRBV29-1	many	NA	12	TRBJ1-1	TGCAGCGTTGAATTAGACAGGAGTGAAGCTTTCTTT	CSVELDRSEAFF
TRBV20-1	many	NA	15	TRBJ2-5	TGCAGTGCTAGAGTACCGATCGAAGCCCAAGAGACCCAGTACTTC	CSARVPIEAQETQYF
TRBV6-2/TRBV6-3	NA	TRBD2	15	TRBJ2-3	TGTGCCAGCAGCATTTTAGCGGGGGGCACAGATACGCAGTATTTT	CASSILAGGTDTQYF
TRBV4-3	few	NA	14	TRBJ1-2	TGCGCCAGCAGCCAAGATCAGGGCTCCTATGGCTACACCTTC	CASSQDQGSYGYTF
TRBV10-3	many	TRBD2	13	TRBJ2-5	TGTGCCATCGCGCGGGGGGAAGTAGAGACCCAGTACTTC	CAIARGEVETQYF
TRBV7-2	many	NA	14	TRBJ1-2	TGTGCCAGCAGCTTCTATCTGGGTCCAAGGGGCTACACCTTC	CASSFYLGPRGYTF
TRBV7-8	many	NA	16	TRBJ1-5	TGTGCCAGCAGCGCCCAAGGGTCTGGGGGCAATCAGCCCCAGCATTTT	CASSAQGSGGNQPQHF
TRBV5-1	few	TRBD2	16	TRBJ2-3	TGCGCCAGCAGCTTGAGGACTAGCGGGAGAGTAGATACGCAGTATTTT	CASSLRTSGRVDTQYF
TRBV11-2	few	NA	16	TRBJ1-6	TGTGCCAGCAGCCTCGAGTCAGGGGTTCGGAATTCACCCCTCCACTTT	CASSLESGVRNSPLHF
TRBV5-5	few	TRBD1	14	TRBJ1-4	TGTGCCAGCAGCCATGGACAGGGGACGGAAAAACTGTTTTTT	CASSHGQGTEKLFF
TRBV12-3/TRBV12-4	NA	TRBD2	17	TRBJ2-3	TGTGCCAGCAGTTTAATCCCTTCAGCGGGGGACACAGATACGCAGTATTTT	CASSLIPSAGDTDTQYF
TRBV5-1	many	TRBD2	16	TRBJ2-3	TGCGCCAGCAGCACGGGGGCTAGCGGGGGCACAGATACGCAGTATTTT	CASSTGASGGTDTQYF
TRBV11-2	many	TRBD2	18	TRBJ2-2	TGTGCCAGCAGCAAAGATCGGGGACTAGCGGGCTACACCGGGGAGCTGTTTTTT	CASSKDRGLAGYTGELFF
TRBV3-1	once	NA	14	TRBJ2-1	TGTGCCAGCAGTCCCGGAGGAGAGCGCGATGAGCAGTTCTTC	CASSPGGERDEQFF
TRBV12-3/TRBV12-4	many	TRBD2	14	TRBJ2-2	TGTGCCAGCAGTTGGGAGGGGACCACCGGGGAGCTGTTTTTT	CASSWEGTTGELFF
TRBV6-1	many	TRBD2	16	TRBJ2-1	TGTGCCAGCAGCCAAACGGGACTAGTCACCTACAATGAGCAGTTCTTC	CASSQTGLVTYNEQFF
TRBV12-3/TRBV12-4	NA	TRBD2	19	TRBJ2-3	TGTGCCAGCAGTTTCGCTAGCGGGAGGGCCGTGGGTGGAACAGATACGCAGTATTTT	CASSFASGRAVGGTDTQYF
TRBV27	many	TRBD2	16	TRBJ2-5	TGTGCCAGCAGTTTGCGAGCGGGAGGGGACCAAGAGACCCAGTACTTC	CASSLRAGGDQETQYF
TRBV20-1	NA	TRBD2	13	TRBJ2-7	TGCAGTGCTGAGACTAGCGAATACTACGAGCAGTACTTC	CSAETSEYYEQYF